This is a list of T cell receptor beta chains from one sample in a study of patients and donors after allogeneic stem cell transplantation. One entry per CDR3 protein results from TCRdb running MiXCR on the RT-PCR reads. This sample has 90,000 to 130,000 distinct CDR3 sequences, with 35% found just once. The sequenced material came from blood, either unsorted or a sorted T cell fraction (not recorded which). These TCRs come from a human donor who was either an allogeneic HSCT recipient or a stem cell or donor lymphocyte infusion donor (not recorded which). It is not recorded whose cells these are; they may come from a transplant donor. The CDR3 runs from the conserved cysteine through the conserved F or W. The order of the fields is V gene, J gene, CDR3 protein.

>TRBV11-3|TRBJ1-6
CASSPRTGNSPLHF
>TRBV12-3/TRBV12-4|TRBJ1-2
CASSLGTGGHSGGYTF
>TRBV12-3/TRBV12-4|TRBJ2-1
CASTPGGLNNEQFF
>TRBV5-1|TRBJ2-5
CASSLDGQFQETQYF
>TRBV6-5|TRBJ1-6
CASSYDGTPYNSPLHF
>TRBV20-1|TRBJ2-1
CRGASGSSSYNEQFF
>TRBV6-2/TRBV6-3|TRBJ2-7
CASSLYVGQAEQYF
>TRBV13|TRBJ1-4
CASSLGGTGLFF
>TRBV20-1|TRBJ1-5
CSARGGTVYNQPQHF
>TRBV6-6|TRBJ1-1
CASSLVVGRMNTEAFF
>TRBV20-1|TRBJ1-2
CSATEGNYGYTF
>TRBV12-3/TRBV12-4|TRBJ1-2
CASWDRDRYGYTF
>TRBV7-8|TRBJ2-1
CASKRTGTSGRYEQFF
>TRBV11-2|TRBJ2-6
CASSLQLSGANVLTF
>TRBV27|TRBJ2-3
CASSPDVPSTDTQYF
>TRBV15|TRBJ2-3
CATSRQGSADTQYF
>TRBV29-1|TRBJ1-3
CSVKSSGNTIYF
>TRBV2|TRBJ2-5
CASRPWAWETQYF
>TRBV5-1|TRBJ1-1
CASSPGQGAWDTEAFF
>TRBV24-1|TRBJ1-5
CATGRGLVQPQHF
>TRBV28|TRBJ1-2
CATRTGGDYGYTF
>TRBV4-3|TRBJ1-4
CASSQDRAGNEKLFF
>TRBV29-1|TRBJ2-1
CSVDVDYYNEQFF
>TRBV10-3|TRBJ2-7
CASQEGYLNEQYF
>TRBV20-1|TRBJ2-7
CSARDASGSYEQYF
>TRBV12-3/TRBV12-4|TRBJ1-1
CASRKQGTEAFF
>TRBV20-1|TRBJ1-1
CSARDNGRTEAFF
>TRBV12-3/TRBV12-4|TRBJ1-2
CASTFRGYGYTF
>TRBV7-2|TRBJ2-5
CASSLEGAGEETQYF
>TRBV12-3/TRBV12-4|TRBJ2-3
CASSFASSTDTQYF
>TRBV5-6|TRBJ2-1
CASSLGLAGSSYNEQFF
>TRBV6-1|TRBJ1-5
CASSPTGFNQPQHF
>TRBV6-2/TRBV6-3|TRBJ2-1
CASSSLAGNEQFF
>TRBV4-2|TRBJ1-1
CASADRPSMNTEAFF
>TRBV30|TRBJ1-4
CAWGKGRANEKLFF
>TRBV2|TRBJ2-1
CASSVGGSLNEQFF
>TRBV4-2|TRBJ2-7
CASSQEVLAVSYEQYF